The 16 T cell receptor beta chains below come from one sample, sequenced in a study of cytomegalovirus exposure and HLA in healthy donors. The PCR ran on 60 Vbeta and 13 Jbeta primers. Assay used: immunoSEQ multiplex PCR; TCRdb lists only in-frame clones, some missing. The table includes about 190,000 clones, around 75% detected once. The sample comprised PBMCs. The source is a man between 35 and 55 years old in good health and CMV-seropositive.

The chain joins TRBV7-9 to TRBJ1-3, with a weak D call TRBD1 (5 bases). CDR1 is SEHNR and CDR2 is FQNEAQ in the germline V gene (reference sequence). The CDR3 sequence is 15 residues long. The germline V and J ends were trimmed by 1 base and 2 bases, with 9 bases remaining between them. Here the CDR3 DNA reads TGTGCCAGCAGCTTAGGGGAGGGGCCTGGAAACACCATATATTTT. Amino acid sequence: CASSLGEGPGNTIYF.

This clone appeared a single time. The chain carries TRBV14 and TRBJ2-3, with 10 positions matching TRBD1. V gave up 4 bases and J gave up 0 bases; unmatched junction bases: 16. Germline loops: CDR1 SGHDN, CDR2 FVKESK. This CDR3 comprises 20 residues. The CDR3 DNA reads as TGTGCCAGCAGCCCAAACCGGTGGGACAGGGGTCCCTTTAGCACAGATACGCAGTATTTT. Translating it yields CASSPNRWDRGPFSTDTQYF.

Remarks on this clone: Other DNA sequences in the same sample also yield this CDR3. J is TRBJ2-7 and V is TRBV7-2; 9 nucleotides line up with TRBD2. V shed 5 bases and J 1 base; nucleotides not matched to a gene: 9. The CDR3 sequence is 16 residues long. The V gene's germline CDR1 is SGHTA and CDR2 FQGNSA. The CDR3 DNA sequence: TGTGCCAGCAGCCTCGGCGGGGGGGCCGGTTCCTACGAGCAGTACTTC. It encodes CASSLGGGAGSYEQYF.

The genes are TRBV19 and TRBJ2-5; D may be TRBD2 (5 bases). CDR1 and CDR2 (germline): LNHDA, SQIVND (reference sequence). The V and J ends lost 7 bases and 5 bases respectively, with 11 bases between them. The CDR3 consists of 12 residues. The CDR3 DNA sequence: TGTGCCAGTAAAACTGGCGGGGAGACCCAGTACTTC. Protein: CASKTGGETQYF.

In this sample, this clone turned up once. The CDR3 DNA is TGTGCCAGCAGCGACTCTCGGACAGGGACTAACTATGGCTACACCTTC. This gives the protein CASSDSRTGTNYGYTF. This chain links TRBV9 with TRBJ1-2; TRBD1 matches at 8 bases. Germline V gives CDR1 SGDLS, CDR2 YYNGEE. This CDR3 has 16 amino acids. Germline trimming cut 3 bases from V and 0 bases from J; bases unmatched to any gene: 7.

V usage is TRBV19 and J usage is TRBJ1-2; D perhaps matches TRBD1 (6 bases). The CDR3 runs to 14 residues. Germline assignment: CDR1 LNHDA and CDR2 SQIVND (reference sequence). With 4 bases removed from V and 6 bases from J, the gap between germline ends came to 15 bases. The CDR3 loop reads CASSTWDTRDGYTF. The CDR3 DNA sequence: TGTGCCAGTAGTACATGGGACACGCGAGATGGCTACACCTTC. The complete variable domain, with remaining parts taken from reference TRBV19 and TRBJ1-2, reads DGGITQSPKYLFRKEGQNVTLSCEQNLNHDAMYWYRQDPGQGLRLIYYSQIVNDFQKGDIAEGYSVSREKKESFPLTVTSAQKNPTAFYLCASSTWDTRDGYTFGSGTRLTVV.

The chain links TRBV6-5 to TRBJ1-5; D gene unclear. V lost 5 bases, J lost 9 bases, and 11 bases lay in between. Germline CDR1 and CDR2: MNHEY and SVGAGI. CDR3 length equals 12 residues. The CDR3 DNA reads TGTGCCAGCAGTGAAGCGCTCTGGCCCCAGCATTTT. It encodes CASSEALWPQHF.

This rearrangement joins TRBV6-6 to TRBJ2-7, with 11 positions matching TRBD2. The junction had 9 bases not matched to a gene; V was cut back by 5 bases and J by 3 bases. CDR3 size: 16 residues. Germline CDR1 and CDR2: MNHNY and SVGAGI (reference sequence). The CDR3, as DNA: TGTGCCAGCAGTCTCCCAACTAGCGGGGGAAACTACGAGCAGTACTTC. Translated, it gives CASSLPTSGGNYEQYF.

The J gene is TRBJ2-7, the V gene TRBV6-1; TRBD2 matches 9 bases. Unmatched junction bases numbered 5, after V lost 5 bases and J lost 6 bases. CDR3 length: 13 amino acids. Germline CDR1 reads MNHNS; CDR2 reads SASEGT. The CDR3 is CASSTLAGFEQYF. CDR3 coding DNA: TGTGCCAGCAGTACCCTAGCGGGGTTCGAGCAGTACTTC.

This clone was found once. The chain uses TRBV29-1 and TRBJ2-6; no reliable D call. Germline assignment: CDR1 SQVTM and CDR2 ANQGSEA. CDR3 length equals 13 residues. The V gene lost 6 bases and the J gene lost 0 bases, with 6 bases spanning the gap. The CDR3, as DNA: TGCAGCGTAGCACCCTCTGGGGCCAACGTCCTGACTTTC. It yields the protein CSVAPSGANVLTF.

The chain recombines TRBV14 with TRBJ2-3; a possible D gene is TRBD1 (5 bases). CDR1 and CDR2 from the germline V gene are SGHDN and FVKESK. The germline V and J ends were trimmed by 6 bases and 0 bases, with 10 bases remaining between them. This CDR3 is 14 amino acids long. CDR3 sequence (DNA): TGTGCCAGCAGGGAGACAGTTAGCACAGATACGCAGTATTTT. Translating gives CASRETVSTDTQYF.

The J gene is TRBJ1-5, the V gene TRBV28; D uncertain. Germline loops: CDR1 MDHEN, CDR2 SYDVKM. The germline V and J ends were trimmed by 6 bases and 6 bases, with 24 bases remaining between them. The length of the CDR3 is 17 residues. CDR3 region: CASSYPPLTPGGQPQHF. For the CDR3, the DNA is TGTGCCAGCAGCTATCCCCCTCTGACTCCCGGCGGTCAGCCCCAGCATTTT.

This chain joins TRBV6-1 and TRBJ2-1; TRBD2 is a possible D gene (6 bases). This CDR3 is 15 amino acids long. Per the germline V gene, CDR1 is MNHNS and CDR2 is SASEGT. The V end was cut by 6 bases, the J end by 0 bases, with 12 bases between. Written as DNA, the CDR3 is TGTGCCAGCAGGGTAGCGGAGAGCTCCTACAATGAGCAGTTCTTC. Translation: CASRVAESSYNEQFF.

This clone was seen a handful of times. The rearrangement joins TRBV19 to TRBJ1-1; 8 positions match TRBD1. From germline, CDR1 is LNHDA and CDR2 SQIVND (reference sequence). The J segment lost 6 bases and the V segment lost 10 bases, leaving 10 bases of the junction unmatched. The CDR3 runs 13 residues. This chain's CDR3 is CATYQGAGAEAFF. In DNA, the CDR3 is TGTGCCACCTACCAGGGGGCAGGCGCTGAAGCTTTCTTT.

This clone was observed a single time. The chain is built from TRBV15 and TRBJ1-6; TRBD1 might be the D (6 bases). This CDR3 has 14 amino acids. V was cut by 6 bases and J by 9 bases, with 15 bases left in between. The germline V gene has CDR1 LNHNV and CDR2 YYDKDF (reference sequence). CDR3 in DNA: TGTGCCACCAGACTGGGGGCAGGTAGTTCACCCCTCCACTTT. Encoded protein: CATRLGAGSSPLHF.

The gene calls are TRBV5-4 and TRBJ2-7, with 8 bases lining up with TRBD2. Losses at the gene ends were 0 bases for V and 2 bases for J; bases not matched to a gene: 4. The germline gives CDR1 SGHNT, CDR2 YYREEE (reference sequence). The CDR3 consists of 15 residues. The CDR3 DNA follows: TGTGCCAGCAGCTTGGTGAGCGGGAGCACCTACGAGCAGTACTTC. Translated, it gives CASSLVSGSTYEQYF.